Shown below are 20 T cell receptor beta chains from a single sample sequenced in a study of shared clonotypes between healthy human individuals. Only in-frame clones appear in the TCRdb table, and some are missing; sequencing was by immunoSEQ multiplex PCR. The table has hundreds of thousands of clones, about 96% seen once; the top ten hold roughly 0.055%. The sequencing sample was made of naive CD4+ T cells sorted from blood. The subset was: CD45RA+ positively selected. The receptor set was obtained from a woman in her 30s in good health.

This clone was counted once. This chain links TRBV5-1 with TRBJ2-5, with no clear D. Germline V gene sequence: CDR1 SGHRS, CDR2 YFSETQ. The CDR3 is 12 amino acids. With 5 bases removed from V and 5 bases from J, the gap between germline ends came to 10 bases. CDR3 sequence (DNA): TGCGCCAGCAGGGATTCTGGGGAGACCCAGTACTTC. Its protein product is CASRDSGETQYF.

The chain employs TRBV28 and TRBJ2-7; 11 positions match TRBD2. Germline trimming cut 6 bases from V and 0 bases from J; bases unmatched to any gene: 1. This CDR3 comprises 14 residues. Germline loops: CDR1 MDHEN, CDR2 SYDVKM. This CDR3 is CASRGLAASYEQYF. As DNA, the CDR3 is TGTGCCAGCAGGGGACTAGCGGCCTCCTACGAGCAGTACTTC.

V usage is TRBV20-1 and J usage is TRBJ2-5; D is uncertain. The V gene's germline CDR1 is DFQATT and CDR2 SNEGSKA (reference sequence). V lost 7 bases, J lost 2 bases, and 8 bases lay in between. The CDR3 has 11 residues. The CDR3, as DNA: TGCAGTGGGGTAGCTCAAGAGACCCAGTACTTC. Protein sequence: CSGVAQETQYF.

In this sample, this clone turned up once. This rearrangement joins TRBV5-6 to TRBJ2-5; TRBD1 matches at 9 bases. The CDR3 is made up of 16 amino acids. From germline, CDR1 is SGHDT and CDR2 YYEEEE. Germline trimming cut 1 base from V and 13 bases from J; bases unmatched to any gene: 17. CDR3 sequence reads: CASSLYPGTGFYRLYF. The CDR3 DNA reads TGTGCCAGCAGCTTGTATCCCGGGACAGGGTTTTATAGGCTGTACTTC.

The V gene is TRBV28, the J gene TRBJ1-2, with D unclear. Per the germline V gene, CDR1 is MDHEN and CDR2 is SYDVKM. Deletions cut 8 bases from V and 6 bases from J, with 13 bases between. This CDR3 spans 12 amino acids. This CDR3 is CASGSFYNGYTF. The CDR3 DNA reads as TGTGCCAGCGGTTCCTTCTATAATGGCTACACCTTC.

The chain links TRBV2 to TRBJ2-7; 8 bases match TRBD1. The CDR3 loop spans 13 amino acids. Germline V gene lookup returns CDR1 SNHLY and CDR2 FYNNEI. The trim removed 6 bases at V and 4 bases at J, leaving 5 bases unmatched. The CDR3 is CASRMTGEYEQYF. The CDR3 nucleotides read TGTGCCAGCAGGATGACAGGGGAATACGAGCAGTACTTC.

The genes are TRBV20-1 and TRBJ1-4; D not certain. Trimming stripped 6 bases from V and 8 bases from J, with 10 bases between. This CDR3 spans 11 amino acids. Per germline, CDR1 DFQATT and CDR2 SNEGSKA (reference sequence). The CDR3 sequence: CSAGAPEKLFF. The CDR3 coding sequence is TGCAGTGCAGGAGCACCCGAAAAACTGTTTTTT.

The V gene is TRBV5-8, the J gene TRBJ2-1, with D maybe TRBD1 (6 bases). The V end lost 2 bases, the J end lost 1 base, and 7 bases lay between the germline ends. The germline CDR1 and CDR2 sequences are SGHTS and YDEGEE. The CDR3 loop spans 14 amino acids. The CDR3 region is CASSFDRSYNEQFF. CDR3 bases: TGTGCCAGCAGCTTTGACAGGTCCTACAATGAGCAGTTCTTC.

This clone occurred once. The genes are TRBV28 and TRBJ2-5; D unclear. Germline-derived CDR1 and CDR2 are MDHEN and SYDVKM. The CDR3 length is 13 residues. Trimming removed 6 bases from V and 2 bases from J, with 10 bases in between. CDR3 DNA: TGTGCCAGCAGCCCGCACGATCAAGAGACCCAGTACTTC. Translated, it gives CASSPHDQETQYF.

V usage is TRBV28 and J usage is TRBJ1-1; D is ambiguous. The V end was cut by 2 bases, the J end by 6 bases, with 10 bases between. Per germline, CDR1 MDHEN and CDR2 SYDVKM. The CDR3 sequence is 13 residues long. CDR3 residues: CASSLGQVAEAFF. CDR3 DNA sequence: TGTGCCAGCAGTTTAGGGCAGGTCGCTGAAGCTTTCTTT.

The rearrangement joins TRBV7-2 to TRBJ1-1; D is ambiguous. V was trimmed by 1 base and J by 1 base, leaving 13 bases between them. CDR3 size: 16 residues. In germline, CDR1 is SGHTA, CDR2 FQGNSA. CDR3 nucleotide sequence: TGTGCCAGCAGCTTAGATCCCCTCGCAGCGAACACTGAAGCTTTCTTT. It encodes CASSLDPLAANTEAFF.

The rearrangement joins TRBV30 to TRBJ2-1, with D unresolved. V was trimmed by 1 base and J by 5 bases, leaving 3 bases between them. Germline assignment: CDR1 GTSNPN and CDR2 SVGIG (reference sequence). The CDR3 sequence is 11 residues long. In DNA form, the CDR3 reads TGTGCCTGGAGTGGTAACAATGAGCAGTTCTTC. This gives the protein CAWSGNNEQFF. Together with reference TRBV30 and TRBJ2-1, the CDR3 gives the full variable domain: SQTIHQWPATLVQPVGSPLSLECTVEGTSNPNLYWYRQAAGRGLQLLFYSVGIGQISSEVPQNLSASRPQDRQFILSSKKLLLSDSGFYLCAWSGNNEQFFGPGTRLTVL.

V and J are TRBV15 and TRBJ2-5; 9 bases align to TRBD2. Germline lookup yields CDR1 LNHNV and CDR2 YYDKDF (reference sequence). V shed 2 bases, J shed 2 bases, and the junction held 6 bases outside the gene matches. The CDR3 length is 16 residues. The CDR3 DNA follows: TGTGCCACCAGCAGACAGGCGGGAGGGCAACAAGAGACCCAGTACTTC. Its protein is CATSRQAGGQQETQYF.

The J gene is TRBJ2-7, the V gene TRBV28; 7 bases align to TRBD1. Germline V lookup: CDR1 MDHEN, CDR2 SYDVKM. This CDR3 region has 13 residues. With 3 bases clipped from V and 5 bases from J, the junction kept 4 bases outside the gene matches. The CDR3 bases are TGTGCCAGCAGTTTGAACAGGGGCCACGAGCAGTACTTC. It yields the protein CASSLNRGHEQYF.

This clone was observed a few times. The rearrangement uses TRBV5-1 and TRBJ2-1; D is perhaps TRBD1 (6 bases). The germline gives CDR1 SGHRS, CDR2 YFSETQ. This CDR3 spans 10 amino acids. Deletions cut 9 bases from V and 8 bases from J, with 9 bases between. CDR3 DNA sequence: TGCGCCAAGACAGGACATGAGCAGTTCTTC. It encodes CAKTGHEQFF.

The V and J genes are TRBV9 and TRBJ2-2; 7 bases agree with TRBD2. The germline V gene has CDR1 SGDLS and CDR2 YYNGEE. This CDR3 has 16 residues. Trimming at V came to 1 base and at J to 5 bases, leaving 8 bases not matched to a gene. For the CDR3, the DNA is TGTGCCAGCAGCGTACAAGGCGGGAGTTATACCGGGGAGCTGTTTTTT. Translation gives CASSVQGGSYTGELFF.

The chain's CDR3 is CASSFSAVGTYEQYF. The CDR3 DNA sequence: TGTGCCAGCAGCTTCTCGGCGGTGGGGACCTACGAGCAGTACTTC. V usage is TRBV7-2 and J usage is TRBJ2-7, with unresolved D. The CDR3 spans 15 residues. In germline, CDR1 is SGHTA, CDR2 FQGNSA. V dropped 3 bases and J dropped 2 bases, with 14 bases sitting between them.

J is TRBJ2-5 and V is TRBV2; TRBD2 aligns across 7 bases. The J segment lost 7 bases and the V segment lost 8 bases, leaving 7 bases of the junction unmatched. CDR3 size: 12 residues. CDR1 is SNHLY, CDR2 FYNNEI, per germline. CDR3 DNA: TGTGCCAGCGCCCGCGGGGGTGCGACCCAGTACTTC. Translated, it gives CASARGGATQYF.

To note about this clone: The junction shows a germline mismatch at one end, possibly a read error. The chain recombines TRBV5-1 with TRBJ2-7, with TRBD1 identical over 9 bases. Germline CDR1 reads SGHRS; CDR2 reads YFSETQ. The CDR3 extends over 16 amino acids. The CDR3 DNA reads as TGCGCCGGCAGCTTACAAATGGGACAGGGAGGATACGAGCAGTACTTC. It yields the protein CAGSLQMGQGGYEQYF.

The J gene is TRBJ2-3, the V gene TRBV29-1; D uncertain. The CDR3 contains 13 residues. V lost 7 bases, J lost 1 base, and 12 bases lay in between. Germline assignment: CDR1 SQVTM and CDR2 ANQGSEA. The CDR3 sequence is CSAERLGTDTQYF. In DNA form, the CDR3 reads TGCAGCGCGGAAAGACTGGGCACAGATACGCAGTATTTT.